The entry that follows covers one T cell receptor (beta chain) sequence. As yet, its antigen is unknown. The data were taken from a study of chemoradiotherapy in HPV16-positive cancers. In the study overall: Candidate HPV-specific T-cell clones and common TCR motifs came from functional assays in a couple of HPV16-positive patients.

Repertoires were generated with immunoSEQ multiplex PCR, while TCRdb's copy carries only in-frame clones and drops some. The sample has about 16,000 clones; approximately 79% are singletons. The V gene lost 0 bases and the J gene lost 7 bases, with 16 bases spanning the gap. CDR3 length: 15 amino acids. CDR1 is LGHNA and CDR2 is YSLEER in the germline V gene. General study findings and limits: In HPV16-positive patients, HPV-responsive T-cell expansion tracked better recurrence-free survival. Non-HPV-specific T cells did not expand in tumors during treatment, whereas candidate HPV-specific clones and E7-related motifs did.

The sample was gathered from a patient who underwent chemoradiotherapy. The chain recombines TRBV4-3 with TRBJ2-7, with unresolved D. This receptor was taken from a human donor with HPV-associated anogenital cancer. The CDR3 DNA is TGCGCCAGCAGCCAAGATATGGTGGACCCCGGGGAGCAGTACTTC. Amino acids: CASSQDMVDPGEQYF.